One and the same sample provided the 10 T cell receptor beta chains below, sequenced in a study of blood T cells in healthy people across ages. A second PCR, run for 7 to 11 cycles, used a sample-barcoded 5' primer plus a J-beta primer mix. Each CDR3 protein gets one entry after TCRdb re-called the 5' RACE reads with MiXCR. Of about 1,800,000 distinct CDR3 sequences listed, under 30% were seen once; the top ten hold roughly 8%. Material for sequencing was blood. The source is a woman aged 25 to 39 in good health.

This chain connects TRBV29-1 to TRBJ2-1; either TRBD1 or TRBD2 may fit D (5 bases each). Trimming took off 1 base at V and 2 bases at J, with 9 bases between the two ends. The CDR3 runs 14 residues. Germline CDR1 SQVTM, CDR2 ANQGSEA. The CDR3 reads CSVEVRGPYNEQFF. The CDR3 DNA is TGCAGCGTTGAAGTGAGGGGACCCTACAATGAGCAGTTCTTC.

About this clonotype itself: A single base separates this from a much larger clone, so it may be a read error. The chain employs TRBV20-1 and TRBJ2-1; 11 nucleotides agree with TRBD2. Germline values: CDR1 DFQATT, CDR2 SNEGSKA (reference sequence). The CDR3 spans 13 residues. The CDR3 bases are TGCAGTGCAGATACTAGCGGGAGCAATGAGCAGTGCTTC. Translation gives CSADTSGSNEQCF.

The CDR3 reads CAISPGTAITNYGYTF. CDR3 sequence (DNA): TGTGCCATCAGCCCCGGGACAGCCATAACAAACTATGGCTACACCTTC. J is TRBJ1-2 and V is TRBV10-3, with 7 bases lining up with TRBD1. The CDR3 has 16 amino acids. Per the germline V gene, CDR1 is ENHRY and CDR2 is SYGVKD. V was clipped by 6 bases and J by 2 bases; unmatched bases: 12.

This clonotype was seen a few times. The chain uses TRBV27 and TRBJ2-3; a weak D match, TRBD1 (6 bases). Germline CDR1 is MNHEY and CDR2 is SMNVEV (reference sequence). CDR3 length: 14 amino acids. The V end lost 8 bases, the J end lost 9 bases, and 21 bases lay between the germline ends. CDR3 in amino acids: CASSLMGVRGTQYF. The CDR3 DNA reads TGTGCCAGCTCCTTGATGGGCGTGAGGGGGACGCAGTATTTT.

The rearrangement uses TRBV5-4 and TRBJ2-3; D is uncertain. CDR1 and CDR2 (germline): SGHNT, YYREEE (reference sequence). V was cut by 3 bases and J by 5 bases, with 10 bases left in between. The CDR3 consists of 13 residues. CDR3 sequence: CASSSDSEDTQYF. CDR3 DNA: TGTGCCAGCAGCTCCGACTCGGAAGATACGCAGTATTTT. Supplemented by reference TRBV5-4 and TRBJ2-3, the full variable domain reads ETGVTQSPTHLIKTRGQQVTLRCSSQSGHNTVSWYQQALGQGPQFIFQYYREEENGRGNFPPRFSGLQFPNYSSELNVNALELDDSALYLCASSSDSEDTQYFGPGTRLTVL.

As concerns this clonotype: A much larger clonotype is one base distant, so this may be a read error. This sequence joins TRBV12-3 or TRBV12-4 and TRBJ1-2, with D perhaps TRBD1 (5 bases). Trimming left V 8 bases short and J 8 bases short, with 12 bases between. The CDR3 is made up of 11 amino acids. The chain's CDR3 is CASGSGLGYTF. CDR3 nucleotides: TGTGCCAGCGGGTCGGGGCTCGGCTACACCTTC.

The chain couples TRBV7-3 to TRBJ1-1; tentatively, D is TRBD1 (6 bases). CDR1 and CDR2 (germline): SGHTA, FQGTGA. Between the trimmed V and J ends, which lost 2 bases and 1 base, there was a span of 14 bases. This CDR3 has 16 amino acids. The CDR3, as DNA: TGTGCCAGCAGCTTACTCGGGGGGGCAACGAACACTGAAGCTTTCTTT. Its translation is CASSLLGGATNTEAFF. Filled out from reference TRBV7-3 and TRBJ1-1, the complete variable domain reads GAGVSQTPSNKVTEKGKYVELRCDPISGHTALYWYRQSLGQGPEFLIYFQGTGAADDSGLPNDRFFAVRPEGSVSTLKIQRTERGDSAVYLCASSLLGGATNTEAFFGQGTRLTVV.

As for this clonotype: An end of the junction does not agree with germline; a read error may underlie this. CDR3 sequence: CSAPTSRDTQYF. The CDR3 region has the DNA TGCAGTGCGCCGACTAGCAGAGATACGCAGTATTTT. The J gene is TRBJ2-3, the V gene TRBV20-1; 7 positions agree with TRBD2. Germline assignment: CDR1 DFQATT and CDR2 SNEGSKA (reference sequence). The CDR3 sequence is 12 residues long.

This clonotype was seen only once. This chain uses TRBV30 with TRBJ2-1; the D gene is possibly TRBD2 (6 bases). Per the germline V gene, CDR1 is GTSNPN and CDR2 is SVGIG (reference sequence). V shed 0 bases and J shed 8 bases, with 17 bases lying between them. CDR3 size: 15 residues. The CDR3 DNA reads as TGTGCCTGGAGTGTTCCCGGGACTCATGGCGATGAGCAGTTCTTC. Translating gives CAWSVPGTHGDEQFF. Full variable domain (outside the CDR3, taken from reference TRBV30 and TRBJ2-1): SQTIHQWPATLVQPVGSPLSLECTVEGTSNPNLYWYRQAAGRGLQLLFYSVGIGQISSEVPQNLSASRPQDRQFILSSKKLLLSDSGFYLCAWSVPGTHGDEQFFGPGTRLTVL.

This rearrangement joins TRBV20-1 to TRBJ2-3; 13 bases line up with TRBD2. With V trimmed by 8 bases and J by 4 bases, 12 bases remained unmatched. The length of the CDR3 is 16 residues. Germline values: CDR1 DFQATT, CDR2 SNEGSKA (reference sequence). Here the CDR3 reads CSLTSGGHGGPDTQYF. The CDR3 nucleotides are TGCAGTCTGACTAGCGGGGGGCATGGGGGCCCAGATACGCAGTATTTT.